The next 3 T cell receptor beta chains were all read from a single sample in a study of T cells after yellow fever vaccination. A single record per CDR3 protein comes from TCRdb applying MiXCR to the 5' RACE reads. The table includes about 360,000 distinct CDR3 sequences, about 6.2% detected once. The specimen was PBMCs, collected 5 days after the yellow fever booster vaccination. These receptors all stem from a man younger than 40 who received the YFV17D yellow fever vaccine.

This clonotype turned up a few times. V gene TRBV23-1 combines with J gene TRBJ2-7, with D perhaps matching TRBD1 or TRBD2 (5 bases each). TRBV23-1 is an ORF for which the function is uncertain. With 4 bases removed from V and 6 bases from J, the gap between germline ends came to 22 bases. The CDR3 is made up of 16 amino acids. CDR3 nucleotide sequence: TGCGCCAGCAGTCCACATCCGGGACCGCGCGTGTGCGAGCAGTACTTC. Translation gives CASSPHPGPRVCEQYF.

This clonotype was seen at least ten times. The chain is built from TRBV6-5 and TRBJ2-2; 8 bases fit TRBD2. Losses at the gene ends were 8 bases for V and 5 bases for J; bases not matched to a gene: 4. This CDR3 spans 13 amino acids. Germline V gene sequence: CDR1 MNHEY, CDR2 SVGAGI. CDR3 sequence (DNA): TGTGCCAGCCAACGCGGGAGGACCGGGGAGCTGTTTTTT. As protein: CASQRGRTGELFF.

In this sample, this clonotype turned up a few times. The chain recombines TRBV20-1 with TRBJ2-7; TRBD2 agrees at 12 bases. The CDR3 covers 15 residues. Germline V CDR1 and CDR2: DFQATT, SNEGSKA (reference sequence). Germline trimming cut 2 bases from V and 4 bases from J; bases unmatched to any gene: 6. The CDR3 bases are TGCAGTGCTAGATTCCCTAGCGGGAGGGGATACGAGCAGTACTTC. Amino acids: CSARFPSGRGYEQYF.